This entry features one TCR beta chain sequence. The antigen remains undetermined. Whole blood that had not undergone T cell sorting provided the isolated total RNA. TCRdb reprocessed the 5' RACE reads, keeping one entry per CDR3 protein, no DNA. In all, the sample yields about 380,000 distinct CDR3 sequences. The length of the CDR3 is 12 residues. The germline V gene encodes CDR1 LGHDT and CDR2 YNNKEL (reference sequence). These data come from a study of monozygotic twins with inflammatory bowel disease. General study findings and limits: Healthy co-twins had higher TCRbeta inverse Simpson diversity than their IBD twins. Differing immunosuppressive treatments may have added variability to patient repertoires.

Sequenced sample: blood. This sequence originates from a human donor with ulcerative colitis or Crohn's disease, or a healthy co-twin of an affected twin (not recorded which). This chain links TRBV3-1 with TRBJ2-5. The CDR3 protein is CASSQTGETQYF.